The sequence of this T cell receptor beta chain was determined in a study of T cell changes during pregnancy in multiple sclerosis. The trim removed 2 bases at V and 5 bases at J, leaving 4 bases unmatched. The CDR3 is 16 residues long. Per the germline V gene, CDR1 is SGDLS and CDR2 is YYNGEE. Some clones are missing from TCRdb's copy, which holds only in-frame ones; the method was immunoSEQ multiplex PCR. The sample holds fewer than 90,000 clones, approximately 93% seen once. The table lists this clone with a count of one. Specimen: peripheral blood, collected after pregnancy. The TCR sequence derives from a female donor in good health, enrolled as a control in a pregnancy study. The rearrangement joins TRBV9 to TRBJ2-2; 12 nucleotides agree with TRBD2. The DNA for the CDR3 is TGTGCCAGCAGCGTGGCGGGACTAGCGGGTACCGGGGAGCTGTTTTTT. Translating gives CASSVAGLAGTGELFF.